The sequence of this T cell receptor (beta chain) was determined in a study of blood T cell repertoires in COVID-19. Study at large: Spain, Italy and the United States supplied samples that represented acute and convalescent COVID-19.

Original data processing: Reference gene primers were amplified, and this amplification served to estimate nucleated cell counts. Sequencing used immunoSEQ multiplex PCR; TCRdb keeps in-frame clones, though not all of them. Clonal size and the V and J genes are those of that table, whereas D and trimming came from the DNA. Of about 300,000 clones in the sample, 87% are singletons; the top ten hold around 6%. Trimming cost V 1 base and J 12 bases, with 15 bases left between them. In germline, CDR1 is SGHDN, CDR2 FVKESK. CDR3 size: 13 residues. Self-reported history from a screening survey and questionnaire set each donor's cohort. Recovered status applied to Cohort 3 donors who had two consecutive negative PCRs. It also applied to those with clearance or with symptom resolution.

The receptor comes from a woman aged 30 to 39 who had recovered from COVID-19. Sequencing was performed on PBMCs or T cells enriched from blood (not recorded which). This chain joins TRBV14 and TRBJ1-1, with TRBD1 as a possible D gene (6 bases). In nucleotides, the CDR3 is TGTGCCAGCAGCCAAGTGGAAAGGGGGTCACCTTTCTTT. It translates to CASSQVERGSPFF.